A single T cell receptor beta chain is shown here with its context. Its antigen is unknown. This sample was included in a study of radiation and T cells in renal cell carcinoma. Study-wide findings and caveats: Pretreatment tumor biopsies were lacking, so baseline clonotypes are unknown. In blood, top tumor clones expanded by 2 weeks, shrinking by 4.

TCRdb's table, derived via immunoSEQ multiplex PCR, lists solely in-frame clones and lacks some. In the table there are around 94,000 clones, 85% of which are singletons. From germline, CDR1 is SGHTA and CDR2 FQGNSA. The CDR3 has 13 amino acids. With 0 bases removed from V and 3 bases from J, the gap between germline ends came to 6 bases. Time point: blood 4 weeks post-SBRT, at nephrectomy. Treatment given: 15 Gy SBRT to primary tumor, nephrectomy 4 weeks later. After SBRT, blood was collected at 2 and 4 weeks, plus baseline. The patient's renal cell carcinoma had clear cell pathology. The chain couples TRBV7-2 to TRBJ2-7; no clear D gene. The sequence was collected from a man in his fifties or sixties with renal cell carcinoma. Sequencing used blood, obtained from a patient whose treatment included radiotherapy and nephrectomy. CDR3 amino acids: CASSLAGYYEQYF. Here the CDR3 DNA reads TGTGCCAGCAGCTTAGCAGGGTACTACGAGCAGTACTTC.